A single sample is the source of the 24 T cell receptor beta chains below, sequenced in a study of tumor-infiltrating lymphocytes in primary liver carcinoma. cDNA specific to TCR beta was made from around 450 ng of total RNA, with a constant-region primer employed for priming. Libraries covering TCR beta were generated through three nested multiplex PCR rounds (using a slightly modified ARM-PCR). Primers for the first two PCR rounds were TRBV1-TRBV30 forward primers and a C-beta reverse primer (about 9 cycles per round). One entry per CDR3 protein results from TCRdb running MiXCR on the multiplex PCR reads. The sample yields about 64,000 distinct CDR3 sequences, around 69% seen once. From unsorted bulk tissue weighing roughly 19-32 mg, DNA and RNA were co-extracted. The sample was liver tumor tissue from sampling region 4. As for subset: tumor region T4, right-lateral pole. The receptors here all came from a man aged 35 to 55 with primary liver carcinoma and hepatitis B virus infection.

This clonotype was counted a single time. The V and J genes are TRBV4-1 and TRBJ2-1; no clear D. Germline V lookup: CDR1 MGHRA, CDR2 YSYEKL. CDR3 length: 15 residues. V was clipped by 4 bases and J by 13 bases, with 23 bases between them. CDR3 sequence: CASSPLGNKNSEQFF. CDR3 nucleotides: TGCGCCAGCAGCCCGCTCGGTAACAAGAACAGTGAACAGTTCTTC.

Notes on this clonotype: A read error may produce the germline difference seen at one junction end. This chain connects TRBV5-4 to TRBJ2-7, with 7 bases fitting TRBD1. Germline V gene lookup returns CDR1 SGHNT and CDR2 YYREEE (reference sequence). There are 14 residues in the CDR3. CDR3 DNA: TGTGCCAGTAGCTTGTTCGGACAGGACTACGAGCAGTACTTC. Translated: CASSLFGQDYEQYF.

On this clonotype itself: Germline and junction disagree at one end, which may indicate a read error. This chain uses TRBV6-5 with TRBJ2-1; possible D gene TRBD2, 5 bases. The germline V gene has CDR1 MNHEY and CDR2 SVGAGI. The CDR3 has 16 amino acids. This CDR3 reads CASSLWTSGSYNEQFF. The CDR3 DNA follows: TGTGCCAGCAGTCTGTGGACCAGCGGCTCCTACAATGAGCAGTTCTTT.

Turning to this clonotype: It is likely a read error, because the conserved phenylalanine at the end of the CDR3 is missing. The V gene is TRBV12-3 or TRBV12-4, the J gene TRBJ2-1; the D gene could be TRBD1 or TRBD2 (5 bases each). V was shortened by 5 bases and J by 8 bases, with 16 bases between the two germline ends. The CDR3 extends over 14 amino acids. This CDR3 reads CASSLGTAIYEQFS. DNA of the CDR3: TGTGCCAGCAGTCTGGGGACGGCAATATATGAGCAGTTCTCC.

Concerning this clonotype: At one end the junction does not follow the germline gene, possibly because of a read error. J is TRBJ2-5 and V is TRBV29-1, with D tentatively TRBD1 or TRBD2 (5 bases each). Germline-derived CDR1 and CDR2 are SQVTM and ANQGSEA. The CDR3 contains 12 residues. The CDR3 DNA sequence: TGTAGCGTTGACGACAGCCAAGAGACCCAGCACTTC. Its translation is CSVDDSQETQHF.

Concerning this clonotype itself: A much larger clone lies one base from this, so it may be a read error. CDR3 sequence (DNA): TGCAGCCTGGTAACAGCTAACACTGAAGCTTTCTTT. Its protein product is CSLVTANTEAFF. The V and J genes are TRBV29-1 and TRBJ1-1; the D is unclear. CDR1 is SQVTM and CDR2 is ANQGSEA in the germline V gene. The CDR3 contains 12 residues. Trimming left V 8 bases short and J 2 bases short, with 12 bases between.

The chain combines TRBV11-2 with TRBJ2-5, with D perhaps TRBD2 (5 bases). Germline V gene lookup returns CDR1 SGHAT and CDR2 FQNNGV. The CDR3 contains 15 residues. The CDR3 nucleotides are TGTGCTGGCATCTTCGAGTGGAATCGGAGGGAGACCCAGTACTTC. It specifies CAGIFEWNRRETQYF.

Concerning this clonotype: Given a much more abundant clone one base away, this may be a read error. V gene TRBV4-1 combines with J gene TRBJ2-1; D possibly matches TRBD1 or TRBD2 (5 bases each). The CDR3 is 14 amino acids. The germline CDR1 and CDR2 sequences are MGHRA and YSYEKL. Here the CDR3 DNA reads TGCGCCAGCAGCCAAGTTGAGGGGTGGGATGAGCCGTTCTTC. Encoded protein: CASSQVEGWDEPFF.

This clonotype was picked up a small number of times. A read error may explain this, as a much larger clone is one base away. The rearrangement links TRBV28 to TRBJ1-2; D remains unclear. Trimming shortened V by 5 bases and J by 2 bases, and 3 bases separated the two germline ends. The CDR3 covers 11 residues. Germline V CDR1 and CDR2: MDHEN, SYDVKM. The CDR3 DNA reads TGTGCCAGCAGTCTGAACTATGGCTACACCTTC. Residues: CASSLNYGYTF.

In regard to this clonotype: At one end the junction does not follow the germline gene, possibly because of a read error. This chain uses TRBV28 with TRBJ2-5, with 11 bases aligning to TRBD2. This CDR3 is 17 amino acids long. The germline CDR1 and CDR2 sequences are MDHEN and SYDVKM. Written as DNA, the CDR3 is TGTGCTAGCAGTCCGTTAGCGGGAGGGATGTACCAAGAGACCCAGTACTTC. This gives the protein CASSPLAGGMYQETQYF.

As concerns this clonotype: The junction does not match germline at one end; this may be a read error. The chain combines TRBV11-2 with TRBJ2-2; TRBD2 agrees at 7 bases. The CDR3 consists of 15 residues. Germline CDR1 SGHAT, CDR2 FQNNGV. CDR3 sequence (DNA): TGTACCAGCAGCCCCATTCGGGAGGTAATCGGGGAGATGTTTTTT. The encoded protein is CTSSPIREVIGEMFF. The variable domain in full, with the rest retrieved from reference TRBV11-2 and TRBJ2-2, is EAGVAQSPRYKIIEKRQSVAFWCNPISGHATLYWYQQILGQGPKLLIQFQNNGVVDDSQLPKDRFSAERLKGVDSTLKIQPAKLEDSAVYLCTSSPIREVIGEMFFGEGSRLTVL.

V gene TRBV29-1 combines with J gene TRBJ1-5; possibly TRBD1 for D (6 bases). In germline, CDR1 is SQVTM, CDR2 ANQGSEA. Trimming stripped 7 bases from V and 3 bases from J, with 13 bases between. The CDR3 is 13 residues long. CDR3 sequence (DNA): TGCAGCGCCGTCGGACAGATCAATCAGCCCCAGCATTTT. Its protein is CSAVGQINQPQHF.

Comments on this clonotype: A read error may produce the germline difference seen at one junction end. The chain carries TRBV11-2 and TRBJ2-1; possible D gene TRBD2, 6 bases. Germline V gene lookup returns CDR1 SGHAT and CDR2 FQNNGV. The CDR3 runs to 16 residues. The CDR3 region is CGSSLELLARLNEQFF. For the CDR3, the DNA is TGTGGCAGCAGCTTAGAGCTCCTAGCGAGATTGAATGAGCAGTTCTTC.

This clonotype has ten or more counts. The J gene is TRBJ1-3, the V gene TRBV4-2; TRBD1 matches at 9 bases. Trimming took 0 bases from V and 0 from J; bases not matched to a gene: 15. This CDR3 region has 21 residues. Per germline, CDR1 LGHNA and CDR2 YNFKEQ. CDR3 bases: TGTGCCAGCAGCCAAGAAGGCTTGACAGGGGGTCGTATTTCCTCTGGAAACACCATATATTTT. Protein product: CASSQEGLTGGRISSGNTIYF.

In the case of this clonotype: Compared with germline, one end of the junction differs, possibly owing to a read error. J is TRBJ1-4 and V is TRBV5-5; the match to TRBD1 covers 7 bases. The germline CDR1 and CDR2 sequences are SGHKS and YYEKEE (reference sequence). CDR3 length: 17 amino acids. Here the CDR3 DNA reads TGTGCCAGCAACATTCTTTCCGGGACAGTGACTAATGAAAAGCTGTTTTTT. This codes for CASNILSGTVTNEKLFF.

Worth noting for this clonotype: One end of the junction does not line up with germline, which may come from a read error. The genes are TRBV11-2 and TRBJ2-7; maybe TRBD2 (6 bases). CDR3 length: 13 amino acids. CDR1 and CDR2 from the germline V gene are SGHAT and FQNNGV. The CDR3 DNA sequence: TGTGCCAGTAGCTTCGGATGGGCTAGCGAGCACTACTTC. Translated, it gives CASSFGWASEHYF.

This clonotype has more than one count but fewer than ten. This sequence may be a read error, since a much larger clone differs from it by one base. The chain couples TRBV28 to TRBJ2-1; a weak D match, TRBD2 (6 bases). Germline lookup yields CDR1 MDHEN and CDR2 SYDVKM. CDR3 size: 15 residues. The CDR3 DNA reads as TGTGCCAGCAATTTATTTTCAAGCGGAGGGAATGAGCAGTTCTTC. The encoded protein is CASNLFSSGGNEQFF. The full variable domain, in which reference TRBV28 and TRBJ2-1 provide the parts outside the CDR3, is DVKVTQSSRYLVKRTGEKVFLECVQDMDHENMFWYRQDPGLGLRLIYFSYDVKMKEKGDIPEGYSVSREKKERFSLILESASTNQTSMYLCASNLFSSGGNEQFFGPGTRLTVL.

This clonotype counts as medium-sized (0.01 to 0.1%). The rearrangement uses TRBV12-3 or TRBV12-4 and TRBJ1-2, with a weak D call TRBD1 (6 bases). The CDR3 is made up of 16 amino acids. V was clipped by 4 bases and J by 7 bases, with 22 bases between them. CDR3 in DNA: TGTGCCAGCAGTTGGCGAACCCCTCGGGGGCCCTTTGGCTACACCTTC. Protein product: CASSWRTPRGPFGYTF.

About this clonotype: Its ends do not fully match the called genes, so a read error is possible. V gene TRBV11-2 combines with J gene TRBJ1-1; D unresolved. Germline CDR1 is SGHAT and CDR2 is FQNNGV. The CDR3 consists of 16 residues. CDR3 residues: CANSRGRAVVSTEAFF. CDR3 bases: TGTGCCAACAGCCGAGGTAGGGCAGTGGTCTCCACTGAAGCTTTCTTT.

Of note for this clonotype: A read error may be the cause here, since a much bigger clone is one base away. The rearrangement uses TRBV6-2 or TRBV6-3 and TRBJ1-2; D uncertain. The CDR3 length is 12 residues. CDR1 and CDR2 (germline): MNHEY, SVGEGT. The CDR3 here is CATRIWEVGYTF. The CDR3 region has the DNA TGTGCGACCAGAATATGGGAAGTCGGCTACACCTTC.

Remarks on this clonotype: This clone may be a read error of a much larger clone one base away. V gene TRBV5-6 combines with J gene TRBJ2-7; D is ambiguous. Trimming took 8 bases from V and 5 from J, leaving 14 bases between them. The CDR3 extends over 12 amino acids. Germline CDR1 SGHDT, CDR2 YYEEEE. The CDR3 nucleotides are TGTGCCAGAAGCCAAATACCCCACGAGCAGTACTTC. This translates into CARSQIPHEQYF. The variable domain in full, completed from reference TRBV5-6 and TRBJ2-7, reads DAGVTQSPTHLIKTRGQQVTLRCSPKSGHDTVSWYQQALGQGPQFIFQYYEEEERQRGNFPDRFSGHQFPNYSSELNVNALLLGDSALYLCARSQIPHEQYFGPGTRLTVT.

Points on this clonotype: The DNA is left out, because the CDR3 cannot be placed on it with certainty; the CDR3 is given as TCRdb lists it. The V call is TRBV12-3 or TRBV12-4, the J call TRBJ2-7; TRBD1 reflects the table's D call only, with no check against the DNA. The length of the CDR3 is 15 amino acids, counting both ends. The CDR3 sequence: CASSFGEGANYEQYF.

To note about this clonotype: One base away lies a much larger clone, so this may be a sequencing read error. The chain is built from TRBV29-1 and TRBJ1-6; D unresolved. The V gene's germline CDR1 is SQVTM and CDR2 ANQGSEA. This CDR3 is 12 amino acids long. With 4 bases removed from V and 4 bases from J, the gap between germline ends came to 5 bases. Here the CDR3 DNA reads TGCAGCGTTGCTCTGTATAATTCACCCCTCCACTTT. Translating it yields CSVALYNSPLHF.

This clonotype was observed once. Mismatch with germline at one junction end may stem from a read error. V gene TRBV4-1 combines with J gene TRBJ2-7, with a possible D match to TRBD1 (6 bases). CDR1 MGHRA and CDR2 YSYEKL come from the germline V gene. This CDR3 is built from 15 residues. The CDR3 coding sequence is TGCGCCAGCAGCCAAGGAGGGACAACTTACTACGAGCAGTATTTC. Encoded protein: CASSQGGTTYYEQYF.